The 27 T cell receptor beta chains presented below share a single source sample, sequenced in a study of blood T cell repertoires in COVID-19. The assay was immunoSEQ multiplex PCR, and TCRdb's table has in-frame clones only and misses some. The sample holds about 210,000 clones, approximately 80% seen once. Sequenced material: peripheral blood. The source of these receptors is a man between 45 and 60 years old with active or convalescent COVID-19.

This sequence joins TRBV6-5 and TRBJ1-2; 9 bases fit TRBD1. CDR3 size: 15 residues. V lost 0 bases to trimming and J lost 6 bases; unmatched junction nucleotides: 5. Germline V CDR1 and CDR2: MNHEY, SVGAGI. CDR3 sequence reads: CASSYSQDRGDGYTF. The DNA for the CDR3 is TGTGCCAGCAGTTACTCGCAGGACAGGGGTGATGGCTACACCTTC.

The V call is TRBV9, the J call TRBJ1-1, with TRBD1 matching 8 bases. Germline CDR1 SGDLS, CDR2 YYNGEE. The ends lost 3 bases at V and 5 bases at J; junction bases unmatched: 6. This CDR3 has 14 amino acids. The CDR3 reads CASSATGGWTEAFF. The CDR3 DNA sequence: TGTGCCAGCAGCGCCACAGGGGGGTGGACTGAAGCTTTCTTT.

The sample holds one count of this clone. J is TRBJ1-2 and V is TRBV15; 7 bases map to TRBD1. The CDR3 runs to 14 residues. Trimming at V came to 1 base and at J to 6 bases, leaving 5 bases not matched to a gene. CDR1 LNHNV and CDR2 YYDKDF come from the germline V gene (reference sequence). Here the CDR3 DNA reads TGTGCCACCAGCAGAGGGGACAGCATCCATGGCTACACCTTC. As protein: CATSRGDSIHGYTF.

The chain is built from TRBV3-1 (or the pseudogene TRBV3-2) and TRBJ1-2; TRBD1 matches at 7 bases. CDR3 length: 14 residues. J lost 5 bases, V lost 5 bases, and 8 bases had no gene match. Germline assignment: CDR1 LGHDT and CDR2 YNNKEL (reference sequence). CDR3 bases: TGTGCCAGCAGCTACCGGGACAGCGGGTATGGCTACACCTTC. It is translated as CASSYRDSGYGYTF.

This clone was recorded only once. This chain connects TRBV5-6 to TRBJ2-3, with 12 bases that match TRBD2. Trimming took 6 bases from V and 4 from J; bases not matched to a gene: 9. Per germline, CDR1 SGHDT and CDR2 YYEEEE. This CDR3 is 16 amino acids long. DNA of the CDR3: TGTGCCAGCAACGGGGGGACTAGCGGGTCGCCAGATACGCAGTATTTT. As protein: CASNGGTSGSPDTQYF.

The chain uses TRBV18 and TRBJ1-4; D remains ambiguous. V lost 3 bases, J lost 0 bases, and 20 bases lay in between. The CDR3 runs 19 residues. CDR1 and CDR2 (germline): KGHSH, LQKENI. The CDR3, as DNA: TGTGCCAGCTCACCCTTCATCATTTCAGGAGGAACAACTAATGAAAAACTGTTTTTT. Translated: CASSPFIISGGTTNEKLFF.

V is TRBV5-1 and J is TRBJ1-4, with 7 bases that match TRBD1. CDR1 is SGHRS, CDR2 YFSETQ, per germline. The CDR3 is made up of 16 amino acids. Trimming at V came to 4 bases and at J to 0 bases, leaving 6 bases not matched to a gene. DNA of the CDR3: TGCGCCAGCAGCCTACCGACAGGGTCAACTAATGAAAAACTGTTTTTT. Residues: CASSLPTGSTNEKLFF.

The chain joins TRBV7-3 to TRBJ2-3, with TRBD2 matching 8 bases. This CDR3 has 19 amino acids. Looked up from germline, CDR1 is SGHTA and CDR2 is FQGTGA. V lost 2 bases to trimming and J lost 8 bases; unmatched junction nucleotides: 21. The CDR3 DNA is TGTGCCAGCAGCTTAGCGGGGGGAGCTAGTTCCACCCTCCCCTCTACGCAGTATTTT. Translating gives CASSLAGGASSTLPSTQYF.

Of note for this clone: At the DNA level, this CDR3 is encoded by other sequences in the same sample as well. The chain uses TRBV28 and TRBJ1-1; no clear D gene. Between the trimmed V and J ends, which lost 1 base and 7 bases, there was a span of 4 bases. The CDR3 covers 11 residues. CDR1 and CDR2 (germline): MDHEN, SYDVKM. In nucleotides, the CDR3 is TGTGCCAGCAGTTTATATAGTGAAGCTTTCTTT. Translated: CASSLYSEAFF. Combining the CDR3 with reference TRBV28 and TRBJ1-1 gives the whole variable domain DVKVTQSSRYLVKRTGEKVFLECVQDMDHENMFWYRQDPGLGLRLIYFSYDVKMKEKGDIPEGYSVSREKKERFSLILESASTNQTSMYLCASSLYSEAFFGQGTRLTVV.

This clone appeared once. V and J are TRBV6-5 and TRBJ1-4; D gene ambiguous. CDR1 MNHEY and CDR2 SVGAGI come from the germline V gene. This CDR3 has 15 amino acids. V lost 0 bases and J 1 base, leaving 6 bases between the germline ends. This chain's CDR3 is CASSYSGRTNEKLFF. The CDR3 DNA reads TGTGCCAGCAGTTACTCAGGGAGAACTAATGAAAAACTGTTTTTT.

The V gene is TRBV28, the J gene TRBJ1-1; TRBD1 matches at 11 bases. CDR3 length equals 16 residues. Trimming removed 3 bases from V and 4 bases from J; junction bases left unmatched: 7. Germline CDR1 is MDHEN and CDR2 is SYDVKM. CDR3 DNA: TGTGCCAGCAGTTTCCTCTCCGGGACAGGGGGCACTGAAGCTTTCTTT. This codes for CASSFLSGTGGTEAFF.

The V and J genes are TRBV6-5 and TRBJ2-7, with 11 bases lining up with TRBD2. The CDR3 has 15 residues. The germline V gene encodes CDR1 MNHEY and CDR2 SVGAGI. V lost 6 bases, J lost 0 bases, and 4 bases stayed unmatched. The CDR3 sequence is CASSQGLADSYEQYF. CDR3 DNA sequence: TGTGCCAGCAGCCAGGGACTAGCGGACTCCTACGAGCAGTACTTC.

The chain couples TRBV5-1 to TRBJ1-2, with TRBD1 identical over 11 bases. The trim removed 4 bases at V and 9 bases at J, leaving 5 bases unmatched. This CDR3 is built from 13 residues. The germline gives CDR1 SGHRS, CDR2 YFSETQ. CDR3: CASSPDRGQSYTF. The CDR3 bases are TGCGCCAGCAGCCCGGACAGGGGGCAGAGCTACACCTTC.

The rearrangement uses TRBV4-3 and TRBJ2-1; the match to TRBD2 covers 12 bases. The CDR3 spans 17 residues. V dropped 2 bases and J dropped 5; count of bases not matched to a gene: 7. The V gene's germline CDR1 is LGHNA and CDR2 YSLEER. For the CDR3, the DNA is TGCGCCAGCAGCCAACGCCTCACTAGCGGGAGGAACAATGAGCAGTTCTTC. It specifies CASSQRLTSGRNNEQFF.

The CDR3 sequence is CASSQQELYGYTF. The CDR3 DNA follows: TGTGCCAGCAGTCAACAGGAGCTCTATGGCTACACCTTC. The chain has TRBV12-3 or TRBV12-4 and TRBJ1-2; TRBD1 is a possible D gene (5 bases). V lost 5 bases and J lost 4, with 11 bases in between. This CDR3 region has 13 residues.

The V call is TRBV5-1, the J call TRBJ2-7; TRBD1 is a possible D gene (5 bases). The CDR3 runs 15 residues. Between the trimmed V and J ends, which lost 1 base and 3 bases, there was a span of 14 bases. The germline V gene encodes CDR1 SGHRS and CDR2 YFSETQ. As DNA, the CDR3 is TGCGCCAGCAGCTTGTCGGCAGGGATCATCTACGAGCAGTACTTC. Residues: CASSLSAGIIYEQYF.

V usage is TRBV19 and J usage is TRBJ2-1; TRBD1 aligns across 10 bases. V shed 8 bases, J shed 8 bases, and the junction held 3 bases outside the gene matches. The CDR3 is 12 amino acids. Looked up from germline, CDR1 is LNHDA and CDR2 is SQIVND (reference sequence). In nucleotides, the CDR3 is TGTGCCAGTGGACAGGGGGTCGATGAGCAGTTCTTC. This codes for CASGQGVDEQFF.

This chain joins TRBV5-4 and TRBJ1-2, with TRBD1 matching 10 bases. V trimming: 4 bases; J trimming: 7 bases; junction bases outside the gene matches: 10. The germline V gene encodes CDR1 SGHNT and CDR2 YYREEE (reference sequence). This CDR3 has 15 amino acids. The CDR3 spells CASSPAGTGDRGYTF. The CDR3 DNA follows: TGTGCCAGCAGCCCTGCCGGGACAGGGGATCGTGGCTACACCTTC.

This rearrangement joins TRBV5-1 to TRBJ2-1; D is possibly TRBD2 (5 bases). Trimming shortened V by 2 bases and J by 5 bases, and 8 bases separated the two germline ends. Germline lookup yields CDR1 SGHRS and CDR2 YFSETQ. This CDR3 is 13 amino acids long. The CDR3 reads CASSFSGDNEQFF. In nucleotides, the CDR3 is TGCGCCAGCAGCTTCAGCGGTGACAATGAGCAGTTCTTC.

This clone has more than one count but fewer than ten. The rearrangement uses TRBV5-6 and TRBJ1-1; D unclear. Trimming left V 2 bases short and J 0 bases short, with 2 bases between. Germline V gives CDR1 SGHDT, CDR2 YYEEEE. This CDR3 comprises 12 residues. The CDR3 spells CASSFLNTEAFF. CDR3 nucleotides: TGTGCCAGCAGCTTCTTGAACACTGAAGCTTTCTTT.

The genes are TRBV5-6 and TRBJ2-1; 9 nucleotides agree with TRBD1. The V gene end was trimmed by 5 bases and the J gene end by 6 bases; junction bases not matched to a gene: 12. CDR1 is SGHDT and CDR2 is YYEEEE in the germline V gene. The CDR3 is 16 residues long. CDR3 sequence reads: CASSIRTGAASNEQFF. The CDR3, as DNA: TGTGCCAGCAGTATTCGGACAGGGGCCGCGTCCAATGAGCAGTTCTTC.

This chain connects TRBV5-8 to TRBJ1-6; TRBD1 might be the D (5 bases). Germline V gene lookup returns CDR1 SGHTS and CDR2 YDEGEE. The V gene lost 1 base and the J gene lost 3 bases, with 20 bases spanning the gap. This CDR3 is built from 19 residues. The CDR3 sequence: CASSLRQSKTFFYNSPLHF. CDR3 nucleotides: TGTGCCAGCAGCTTGAGACAGAGTAAAACCTTTTTCTATAATTCACCCCTCCACTTT.

The chain has TRBV14 and TRBJ2-1, with D possibly being TRBD2 (6 bases). Trimming took off 4 bases at V and 9 bases at J, with 13 bases between the two ends. Germline V lookup: CDR1 SGHDN, CDR2 FVKESK. CDR3 length: 13 amino acids. CDR3 nucleotide sequence: TGTGCCAGCAGCCCGTATCGGGGGACTGAGCAGTTCTTC. As protein: CASSPYRGTEQFF.

The chain uses TRBV9 and TRBJ1-2; 8 bases are shared with TRBD1. Germline V gives CDR1 SGDLS, CDR2 YYNGEE. Unmatched junction bases numbered 12, after V lost 4 bases and J lost 7 bases. The length of the CDR3 is 15 residues. This CDR3 reads CASSPRGQGLGGYTF. In nucleotides, the CDR3 is TGTGCCAGCAGCCCCAGAGGACAGGGACTCGGTGGCTACACCTTC.

This clone is a singleton in its sample. The genes are TRBV28 and TRBJ1-4; 7 nucleotides line up with TRBD1. Trimming at V came to 3 bases and at J to 8 bases, leaving 9 bases not matched to a gene. Germline values: CDR1 MDHEN, CDR2 SYDVKM. The CDR3 has 15 residues. CDR3: CASSFPGTVREKLFF. CDR3 in DNA: TGTGCCAGCAGTTTCCCCGGGACAGTCAGGGAAAAACTGTTTTTT.

CDR3 sequence reads: CASSLHTGTDDIIYGYTF. The CDR3 DNA is TGTGCCAGCAGTCTGCATACAGGTACCGACGATATAATCTATGGCTACACCTTC. This chain joins TRBV28 and TRBJ1-2; D is possibly TRBD1 (5 bases). This CDR3 spans 18 amino acids. With 5 bases removed from V and 4 bases from J, the gap between germline ends came to 26 bases. Germline V gives CDR1 MDHEN, CDR2 SYDVKM.

This clone has only a few counts. The chain has TRBV2 and TRBJ2-1; TRBD2 aligns across 11 bases. The CDR3 runs 16 residues. The trim removed 2 bases at V and 7 bases at J, leaving 7 bases unmatched. Germline V gene lookup returns CDR1 SNHLY and CDR2 FYNNEI. DNA of the CDR3: TGTGCCAGCAGTGAATACGTGTCTAGCGGGAGGAATGAGCAGTTCTTC. Protein sequence: CASSEYVSSGRNEQFF.